The 32 T cell receptor beta chains below were found in one sample sequenced in a study of OX40 agonist ivuxolimab in advanced cancers. Libraries were prepared by immunoSEQ multiplex PCR; TCRdb keeps only in-frame clonotypes and omits some of them. The sample lists approximately 70,000 clones; approximately 90% were seen once. The material was CD4+ or CD8+ T cells sorted from blood, obtained in a trial of the OX40 agonist ivuxolimab. These receptors came from an adult with an advanced solid tumor such as melanoma, head and neck, liver or kidney cancer.

The chain links TRBV7-5 to TRBJ1-2; the table's TRBD1 call for D was not verified on the DNA. TRBV7-5 is flagged as a pseudogene. There are 18 residues in the CDR3. The DNA for the CDR3 is TGTGCCAGAAGCTTAGACTCCGGGACAGGACCTACTAACTATGGCTACACCTTC. Encoded protein: CARSLDSGTGPTNYGYTF.

The V call is TRBV6-4, the J call TRBJ2-7, with TRBD1 identical over 8 bases. Per germline, CDR1 MRHNA and CDR2 SNTAGT. V shed 0 bases, J shed 6 bases, and the junction held 7 bases outside the gene matches. CDR3 length: 15 residues. CDR3 nucleotide sequence: TGTGCCAGCAGTGACTCTTGGACAGGGACACTCGAGCAGTACTTC. Translated: CASSDSWTGTLEQYF.

The chain carries TRBV19 and TRBJ2-3; TRBD2 aligns across 8 bases. The CDR3 totals 16 residues. J was trimmed by 2 bases and V by 5 bases; bases with no gene match: 9. CDR1 is LNHDA, CDR2 SQIVND, per germline (reference sequence). The CDR3 DNA sequence: TGTGCCAGTAGTCGGGCGGCGGGAGGCCCCACAGATACGCAGTATTTT. Residues: CASSRAAGGPTDTQYF. The full variable domain, completed using reference TRBV19 and TRBJ2-3, is DGGITQSPKYLFRKEGQNVTLSCEQNLNHDAMYWYRQDPGQGLRLIYYSQIVNDFQKGDIAEGYSVSREKKESFPLTVTSAQKNPTAFYLCASSRAAGGPTDTQYFGPGTRLTVL.

The chain is built from TRBV7-9 and TRBJ1-2; D gene ambiguous. The CDR3 covers 13 residues. Per germline, CDR1 SEHNR and CDR2 FQNEAQ (reference sequence). Trimming took 5 bases from V and 7 from J, leaving 14 bases between them. This CDR3 reads CASSPFGESGYTF. The CDR3 DNA follows: TGTGCCAGCAGCCCATTTGGGGAATCTGGCTACACCTTC.

The rearrangement joins TRBV7-2 to TRBJ2-1, with 12 bases fitting TRBD1. The CDR3 loop spans 15 amino acids. Trimming at V came to 3 bases and at J to 9 bases, leaving 6 bases not matched to a gene. The V gene's germline CDR1 is SGHTA and CDR2 FQGNSA. The CDR3 DNA is TGTGCCAGCAGCTTTACGGGACAGGGGGCCACTGAGCAGTTCTTC. It is translated as CASSFTGQGATEQFF.

This chain joins TRBV9 and TRBJ1-2; the D gene is possibly TRBD1 (5 bases). CDR1 and CDR2 (germline): SGDLS, YYNGEE. With 3 bases removed from V and 4 bases from J, the gap between germline ends came to 13 bases. The CDR3 loop spans 14 amino acids. The CDR3 loop reads CASSEDSSVYGYTF. CDR3 nucleotide sequence: TGTGCCAGCAGCGAAGACAGTTCCGTCTATGGCTACACCTTC.

The chain employs TRBV7-9 and TRBJ2-7, with 10 bases identical to TRBD1. CDR3 length: 15 amino acids. Looked up from germline, CDR1 is SEHNR and CDR2 is FQNEAQ (reference sequence). J was trimmed by 4 bases and V by 5 bases; bases with no gene match: 8. CDR3 residues: CASSHGQGEGYEQYF. DNA for the CDR3: TGTGCCAGCAGCCATGGACAGGGGGAAGGATACGAGCAGTACTTC.

The count of this clone is one. This chain connects TRBV5-1 to TRBJ2-6; D remains unclear. Germline loops: CDR1 SGHRS, CDR2 YFSETQ. CDR3 length: 16 amino acids. Trimming stripped 1 base from V and 2 bases from J, with 10 bases between. The CDR3 DNA sequence: TGCGCCAGCAGCTTGATGGGAATGGCTGGGGCCAACGTCCTGACTTTC. Protein: CASSLMGMAGANVLTF. Together with reference TRBV5-1 and TRBJ2-6, the CDR3 gives the full variable domain: KAGVTQTPRYLIKTRGQQVTLSCSPISGHRSVSWYQQTPGQGLQFLFEYFSETQRNKGNFPGRFSGRQFSNSRSEMNVSTLELGDSALYLCASSLMGMAGANVLTFGAGSRLTVL.

The V gene is TRBV27, the J gene TRBJ2-5, with 11 nucleotides matching TRBD1. CDR3 length: 14 amino acids. The V and J ends lost 6 bases and 9 bases, in that order; junction bases with no gene match: 9. Germline CDR1 MNHEY, CDR2 SMNVEV (reference sequence). Here the CDR3 DNA reads TGTGCCAGCAGCTGGACAGGGGGCATCAACGCCCAGTACTTC. Translation: CASSWTGGINAQYF.

The CDR3 nucleotides read TGTGCCAGCAGTTCGGGACTGGCGAACACCGGGGAGCTGTTTTTT. It is translated as CASSSGLANTGELFF. V and J are TRBV6-6 and TRBJ2-2, with D possibly matching TRBD2 (6 bases). The V end lost 4 bases, the J end lost 0 bases, and 9 bases lay between the germline ends. This CDR3 region has 15 residues. Looked up from germline, CDR1 is MNHNY and CDR2 is SVGAGI (reference sequence).

The chain links TRBV4-1 to TRBJ1-3; no clear D. V lost 1 base, J lost 4 bases, and 5 bases lay in between. CDR3 length equals 13 residues. Germline V gives CDR1 MGHRA, CDR2 YSYEKL. CDR3 amino acids: CASSQVGGNTIYF. For the CDR3, the DNA is TGCGCCAGCAGCCAAGTAGGGGGAAACACCATATATTTT.

The chain uses TRBV2 and TRBJ1-5; D perhaps matches TRBD1 (5 bases). In germline, CDR1 is SNHLY, CDR2 FYNNEI. V shed 6 bases and J shed 6 bases, with 15 bases lying between them. This CDR3 comprises 14 residues. The CDR3 loop reads CASSGGDAGQPQHF. Here the CDR3 DNA reads TGTGCCAGCAGCGGGGGGGACGCCGGTCAGCCCCAGCATTTT.

This clone has only a few counts. The genes are TRBV6-1 and TRBJ2-1, with a weak D call TRBD2 (6 bases). V was clipped by 7 bases and J by 0 bases, with 13 bases between them. Germline values: CDR1 MNHNS, CDR2 SASEGT. The CDR3 has 15 amino acids. The CDR3, as DNA: TGTGCCAGCACTATAGACGGGAGCTCCTACAATGAGCAGTTCTTC. It codes for CASTIDGSSYNEQFF.

The CDR3 sequence: CASSKQRTGELFF. CDR3 nucleotide sequence: TGTGCCAGTAGTAAACAGCGGACCGGGGAGCTGTTTTTT. The chain couples TRBV19 to TRBJ2-2, with TRBD2 as a possible D gene (5 bases). Deletions cut 4 bases from V and 5 bases from J, with 8 bases between. The CDR3 is 13 residues long. Germline V gives CDR1 LNHDA, CDR2 SQIVND (reference sequence).

J is TRBJ2-1 and V is TRBV6-4; TRBD1 matches at 11 bases. Trimming took 5 bases from V and 8 from J; bases not matched to a gene: 8. This CDR3 comprises 15 residues. From germline, CDR1 is MRHNA and CDR2 SNTAGT. The CDR3 nucleotides are TGTGCCAGCAGTCCCGGACAGGGGGCAAAGGATGAGCAGTTCTTC. Its protein product is CASSPGQGAKDEQFF.

The chain uses TRBV9 and TRBJ1-5; D uncertain. This CDR3 has 12 residues. With 6 bases removed from V and 6 bases from J, the gap between germline ends came to 10 bases. Germline CDR1 is SGDLS and CDR2 is YYNGEE. CDR3 loop: CASTAERQPQHF. Here the CDR3 DNA reads TGTGCCAGCACCGCCGAGCGTCAGCCCCAGCATTTT.

J is TRBJ1-1 and V is TRBV10-3, with D unresolved. CDR3 length: 13 amino acids. From germline, CDR1 is ENHRY and CDR2 SYGVKD. V was trimmed by 3 bases and J by 5 bases, leaving 10 bases between them. CDR3 in amino acids: CAISDGRMTEAFF. In DNA form, the CDR3 reads TGTGCCATCAGTGATGGCAGGATGACTGAAGCTTTCTTT.

The chain is built from TRBV5-1 and TRBJ2-1; D gene ambiguous. The CDR3 extends over 16 amino acids. The germline V and J ends were trimmed by 2 bases and 0 bases, with 12 bases remaining between them. Germline V gene data show CDR1 as SGHRS and CDR2 as YFSETQ. DNA for the CDR3: TGCGCCAGCAGCTTATCTGCAGATAGCTCCTACAATGAGCAGTTCTTC. Translation gives CASSLSADSSYNEQFF.

The chain couples TRBV27 to TRBJ2-1, with 7 positions matching TRBD2. Per the germline V gene, CDR1 is MNHEY and CDR2 is SMNVEV (reference sequence). The CDR3 contains 15 residues. V trimming: 4 bases; J trimming: 3 bases; junction bases outside the gene matches: 6. CDR3 bases: TGTGCCAGCAGTTCCAGCCGGGACTACTACAATGAGCAGTTCTTC. Protein sequence: CASSSSRDYYNEQFF.

The CDR3 loop reads CASSAGTEETQYF. CDR3 bases: TGCGCCAGCAGCGCCGGGACAGAAGAGACCCAGTACTTC. The chain employs TRBV5-1 and TRBJ2-5, with TRBD1 matching over 7 bases. V shed 4 bases and J 3 bases; nucleotides not matched to a gene: 3. CDR1 is SGHRS, CDR2 YFSETQ, per germline. The CDR3 loop spans 13 amino acids.

This clone was recorded once. The chain recombines TRBV10-2 with TRBJ2-7; no clear D. Between the trimmed V and J ends, which lost 2 bases and 1 base, there was a span of 12 bases. The CDR3 has 15 residues. Germline CDR1 and CDR2: WSHSY and SAAADI. The DNA for the CDR3 is TGCGCCAGCAGTGAGGACTGGGCCAGATCCTACGAGCAGTACTTC. Protein product: CASSEDWARSYEQYF.

V gene TRBV18 combines with J gene TRBJ2-1, with 7 bases lining up with TRBD1. V lost 0 bases to trimming and J lost 7 bases; unmatched junction nucleotides: 9. The length of the CDR3 is 16 residues. The germline V gene encodes CDR1 KGHSH and CDR2 LQKENI. DNA of the CDR3: TGTGCCAGCTCACCACCCCTGGGGACAGAGAAAAATGAGCAGTTCTTC. It yields the protein CASSPPLGTEKNEQFF. The full variable domain, completed using reference TRBV18 and TRBJ2-1, is NAGVMQNPRHLVRRRGQEARLRCSPMKGHSHVYWYRQLPEEGLKFMVYLQKENIIDESGMPKERFSAEFPKEGPSILRIQQVVRGDSAAYFCASSPPLGTEKNEQFFGPGTRLTVL.

The chain carries TRBV28 and TRBJ1-4; perhaps TRBD1 as D (5 bases). Looked up from germline, CDR1 is MDHEN and CDR2 is SYDVKM. CDR3 length: 15 amino acids. V dropped 5 bases and J dropped 6 bases, with 16 bases sitting between them. CDR3 nucleotide sequence: TGTGCCAGCAGTGGTGGTCAGGGAGGGCATGAAAAACTGTTTTTT. Residues: CASSGGQGGHEKLFF.

This clone came up a few times. The CDR3 region has the DNA TGTGCCAGCAGCTTAGGGACAGGGAGGGGTGGCTACACCTTC. It specifies CASSLGTGRGGYTF. The chain combines TRBV7-3 with TRBJ1-2; 9 bases fit TRBD1. Germline CDR1 and CDR2: SGHTA and FQGTGA. The CDR3 contains 14 residues. With 2 bases clipped from V and 7 bases from J, the junction kept 5 bases outside the gene matches.

This chain connects TRBV6-5 to TRBJ1-3, with D maybe TRBD1 (6 bases). The germline V gene encodes CDR1 MNHEY and CDR2 SVGAGI. The CDR3 spans 14 residues. The V end was cut by 7 bases, the J end by 2 bases, with 12 bases between. The CDR3 is CASMGGATGNTIYF. In DNA, the CDR3 is TGTGCCAGCATGGGGGGGGCGACTGGAAACACCATATATTTT.

V gene TRBV7-9 combines with J gene TRBJ2-2; unclear D gene. V shed 2 bases and J shed 5 bases, with 0 bases lying between them. The CDR3 runs 11 residues. The germline V gene encodes CDR1 SEHNR and CDR2 FQNEAQ (reference sequence). The CDR3 is CASSLTGELFF. CDR3 sequence (DNA): TGTGCCAGCAGCTTAACCGGGGAGCTGTTTTTT.

V gene TRBV6-1 combines with J gene TRBJ2-1; 11 nucleotides line up with TRBD1. Germline-derived CDR1 and CDR2 are MNHNS and SASEGT. Trimming at V came to 4 bases and at J to 7 bases, leaving 6 bases not matched to a gene. CDR3 length: 15 residues. The CDR3 bases are TGTGCCAGCAGTGGCGGGACAGGGGGACGGAATGAGCAGTTCTTC. This translates into CASSGGTGGRNEQFF.

The rearrangement joins TRBV12-5 to TRBJ2-5; 9 nucleotides match TRBD2. The CDR3 length is 16 residues. Germline CDR1 LGHNT, CDR2 FRNRAP. V was pared by 1 base and J by 5 bases, with 8 bases of the junction left unmatched. Written as DNA, the CDR3 is TGTGCTAGTGGTTTGGGTGCGGGAGGGCCTGAGGAGACCCAGTACTTC. Translation: CASGLGAGGPEETQYF.

As DNA, the CDR3 is TGTGCCAGCAGTTCGACGGCTAGGAATCAGCCCCAGCATTTT. Translation gives CASSSTARNQPQHF. The rearrangement joins TRBV6-5 to TRBJ1-5, with D uncertain. CDR1 and CDR2 from the germline V gene are MNHEY and SVGAGI. CDR3 length: 14 residues. V lost 4 bases to trimming and J lost 4 bases, with 11 bases between them.

This clone was detected once. The V gene is TRBV10-3, the J gene TRBJ1-4; the D gene is possibly TRBD1 (5 bases). Germline CDR1 ENHRY, CDR2 SYGVKD. Trimming removed 4 bases from V and 2 bases from J, with 11 bases in between. The length of the CDR3 is 15 residues. The CDR3 DNA sequence: TGTGCCATCAGTGCTTTGGGGGTGACTAATGAAAAACTGTTTTTT. It is translated as CAISALGVTNEKLFF.

V and J are TRBV28 and TRBJ1-5; possible D gene TRBD1, 6 bases. The germline V and J ends were trimmed by 4 bases and 4 bases, with 11 bases remaining between them. CDR1 MDHEN and CDR2 SYDVKM come from the germline V gene. CDR3 length: 14 amino acids. The CDR3, as DNA: TGTGCCAGCAGTTCGCCCCAGGGGAATCAGCCCCAGCATTTT. This encodes CASSSPQGNQPQHF.

The chain links TRBV5-5 to TRBJ2-5; TRBD2 might be the D (5 bases). The CDR3 is made up of 13 amino acids. CDR1 is SGHKS, CDR2 YYEKEE, per germline (reference sequence). V was shortened by 3 bases and J by 5 bases, with 11 bases between the two germline ends. The chain's CDR3 is CASSWTGSETQYF. The CDR3 coding sequence is TGTGCCAGCAGCTGGACGGGGTCCGAGACCCAGTACTTC.